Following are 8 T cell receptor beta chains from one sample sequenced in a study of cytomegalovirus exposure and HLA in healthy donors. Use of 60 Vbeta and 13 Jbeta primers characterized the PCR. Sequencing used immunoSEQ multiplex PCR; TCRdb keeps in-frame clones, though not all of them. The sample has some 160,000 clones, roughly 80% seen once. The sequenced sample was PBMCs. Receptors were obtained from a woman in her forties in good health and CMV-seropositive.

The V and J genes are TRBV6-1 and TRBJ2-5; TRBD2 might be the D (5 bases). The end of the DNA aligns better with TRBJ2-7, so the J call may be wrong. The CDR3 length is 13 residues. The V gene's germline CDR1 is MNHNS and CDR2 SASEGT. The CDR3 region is CASSEGGFYEQYF. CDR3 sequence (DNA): TGTGCCAGCAGTGAAGGCGGGTTCTACGAGCAGTACTTC.

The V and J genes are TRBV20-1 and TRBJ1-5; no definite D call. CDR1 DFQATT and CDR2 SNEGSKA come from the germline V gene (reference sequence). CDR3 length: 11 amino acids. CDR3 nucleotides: TGCAGGTGCCCCCTGGGCCAGCCCCAGCATTTT. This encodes CRCPLGQPQHF.

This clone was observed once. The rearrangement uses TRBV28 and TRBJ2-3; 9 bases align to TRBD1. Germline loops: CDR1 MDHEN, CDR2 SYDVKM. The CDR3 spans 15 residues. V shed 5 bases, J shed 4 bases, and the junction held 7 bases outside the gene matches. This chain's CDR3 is CASSRRGQGSDTQYF. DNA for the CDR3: TGTGCCAGCAGTCGCCGGGGACAGGGTTCAGATACGCAGTATTTT.

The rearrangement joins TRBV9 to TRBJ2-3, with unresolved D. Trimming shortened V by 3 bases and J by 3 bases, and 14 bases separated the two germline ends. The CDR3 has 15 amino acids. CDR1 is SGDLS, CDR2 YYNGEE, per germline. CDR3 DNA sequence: TGTGCCAGCAGCGCATCCCCTAGAGAGACAGATACGCAGTATTTT. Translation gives CASSASPRETDTQYF.

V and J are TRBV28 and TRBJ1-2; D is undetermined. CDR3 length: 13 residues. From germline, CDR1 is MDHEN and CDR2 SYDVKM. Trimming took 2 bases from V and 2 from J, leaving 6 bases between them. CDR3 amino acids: CASSLKLNYGYTF. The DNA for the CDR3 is TGTGCCAGCAGTTTAAAGCTGAACTATGGCTACACCTTC.

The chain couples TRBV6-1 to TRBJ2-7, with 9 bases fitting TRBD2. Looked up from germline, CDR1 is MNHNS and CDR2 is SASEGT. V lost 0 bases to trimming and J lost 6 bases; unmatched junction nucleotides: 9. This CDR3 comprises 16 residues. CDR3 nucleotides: TGTGCCAGCAGTGAAGCGGGCAGCGGGAGGCGATCCGAGCAGTACTTC. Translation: CASSEAGSGRRSEQYF.

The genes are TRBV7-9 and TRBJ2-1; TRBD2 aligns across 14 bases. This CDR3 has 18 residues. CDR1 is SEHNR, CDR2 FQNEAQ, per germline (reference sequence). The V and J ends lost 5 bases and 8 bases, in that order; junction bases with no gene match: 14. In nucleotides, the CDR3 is TGTGCCAGCAGCCTCTTCGGGACTAGCGGGAGCGTCTCGGATGAGCAGTTCTTC. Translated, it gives CASSLFGTSGSVSDEQFF.

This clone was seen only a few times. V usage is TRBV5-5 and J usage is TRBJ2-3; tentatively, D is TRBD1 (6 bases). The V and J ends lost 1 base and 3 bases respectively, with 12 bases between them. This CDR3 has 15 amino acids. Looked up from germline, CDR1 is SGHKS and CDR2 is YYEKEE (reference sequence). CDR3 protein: CASSLRGHLTDTQYF. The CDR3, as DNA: TGTGCCAGCAGCTTGCGGGGACACCTAACAGATACGCAGTATTTT.